This T cell receptor beta chain is drawn from a study of blood T cell repertoires in COVID-19. As handled by the study authors: Estimated nucleated cell counts came from reference gene primer amplification. Only in-frame clones appear in the TCRdb table, and some are missing; sequencing was by immunoSEQ multiplex PCR. V, J and clone size were drawn from that table, and D and trimming were deduced from the DNA. The profile covers fewer than 450,000 clones, with approximately 90% appearing a single time and around 12% taken by the ten largest. Source material: peripheral blood. This sequence was found in a woman aged 45-60 years with COVID-19, enrolled during active disease.

The CDR3: CASSQVGDRGRNEAFF. Written as DNA, the CDR3 is TGCGCCAGCAGCCAAGTCGGGGACAGGGGAAGGAATGAAGCTTTCTTT. This chain links TRBV4-1 with TRBJ1-1, with 10 bases lining up with TRBD1. There are 16 residues in the CDR3. The germline V gene has CDR1 MGHRA and CDR2 YSYEKL. Losses at the gene ends were 1 base for V and 7 bases for J; bases not matched to a gene: 9.